Given below is one T cell receptor (beta chain) in context. The entry originates in a study of regulatory T cells in long-lasting Graves disease. The TCR beta library used iRepertoire HTBI primers with Arm-PCR amplification of CDR3. MiXCR, run by TCRdb on the multiplex PCR reads, gives a single entry per CDR3 protein. This sample has about 610,000 distinct CDR3 sequences, with about 16% found just once. The time point: newly diagnosed GD, antithyroid drugs for less than 3 months. There was RNA extracted from PBMCs, and the TCR library was made from it. CDR3 size: 18 residues. Trimming removed 4 bases from V and 4 bases from J; junction bases left unmatched: 13. This sample also belongs to another study, concerning T cells in Graves' hyperthyroidism and ophthalmopathy.

This TCR came from a man between 18 and 29 years old with Graves disease. The J gene is TRBJ2-2, the V gene TRBV12-3 or TRBV12-4; 9 nucleotides agree with TRBD2. The sequencing here drew on peripheral blood mononuclear cells (PBMCs), taken at new diagnosis, from a patient treated with antithyroid drugs. The CDR3 sequence is CASSSELAGLGSTGELFF. The CDR3 coding sequence is TGTGCCAGCAGTTCTGAACTAGCGGGCTTAGGGAGCACCGGGGAGCTGTTTTTT.